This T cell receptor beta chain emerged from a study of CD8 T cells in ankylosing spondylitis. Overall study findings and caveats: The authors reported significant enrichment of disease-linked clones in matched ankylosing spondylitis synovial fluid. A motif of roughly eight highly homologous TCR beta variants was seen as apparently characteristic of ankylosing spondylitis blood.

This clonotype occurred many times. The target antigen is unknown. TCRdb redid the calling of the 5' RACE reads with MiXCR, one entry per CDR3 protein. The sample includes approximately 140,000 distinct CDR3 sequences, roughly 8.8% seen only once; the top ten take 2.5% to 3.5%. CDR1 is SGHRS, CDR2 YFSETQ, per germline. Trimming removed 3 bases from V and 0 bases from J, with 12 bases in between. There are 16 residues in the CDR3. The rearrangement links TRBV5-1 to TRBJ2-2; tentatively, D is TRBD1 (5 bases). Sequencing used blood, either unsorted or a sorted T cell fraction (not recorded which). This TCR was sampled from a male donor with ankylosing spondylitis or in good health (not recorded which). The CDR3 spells CASSYQGTPNTGELFF. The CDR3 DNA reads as TGCGCCAGCAGCTATCAGGGTACCCCGAACACCGGGGAGCTGTTTTTT.